The 12 T cell receptor beta chains in this list originate from one sample, sequenced in a study of CD8+ T cells in alopecia areata. As the sequencing template, cDNA was produced by extracting RNA and reverse transcribing it. This table comes from immunoSEQ multiplex PCR, and its TCRdb copy is limited to in-frame clones, with some not included. This table holds some 170,000 clones, about 61% found once. Treatment in this sample: oral pan-JAK inhibitor, 5-10 mg twice daily. Source: CD4+ T cells sorted from blood, taken at approximately week 60, from a patient treated with tofacitinib. These receptors came from a human donor with alopecia areata.

The rearrangement joins TRBV10-3 to TRBJ1-1; no definite D call. Trimming left V 6 bases short and J 1 base short, with 3 bases between. This CDR3 has 11 residues. Germline V CDR1 and CDR2: ENHRY, SYGVKD. DNA of the CDR3: TGTGCCATCAGGGAGAACACTGAAGCTTTCTTT. It yields the protein CAIRENTEAFF.

This chain connects TRBV7-9 to TRBJ2-7; possible D gene TRBD1, 6 bases. The CDR3 contains 15 residues. Trimming took 5 bases from V and 6 from J, leaving 20 bases between them. Per germline, CDR1 SEHNR and CDR2 FQNEAQ (reference sequence). This chain's CDR3 is CASSPRQEKGPEQYF. The CDR3 DNA is TGTGCCAGCAGCCCGCGACAGGAAAAAGGGCCCGAGCAGTACTTC.

The gene calls are TRBV19 and TRBJ2-1; 9 bases fit TRBD2. CDR3 length: 17 residues. V trimming: 5 bases; J trimming: 8 bases; junction bases outside the gene matches: 16. CDR1 LNHDA and CDR2 SQIVND come from the germline V gene (reference sequence). The CDR3 DNA is TGTGCCAGTAGTGGCCGGCGAGGGCGGGGGGGCTCTGATGAGCAGTTCTTC. Residues: CASSGRRGRGGSDEQFF.

This clone has a handful of counts. The chain is built from TRBV29-1 and TRBJ1-3; D ambiguous. The CDR3 runs to 14 residues. V lost 1 base and J lost 4, with 11 bases in between. From germline, CDR1 is SQVTM and CDR2 ANQGSEA. The CDR3 is CSVEVPTRGNTIYF. The CDR3 region has the DNA TGCAGCGTTGAAGTCCCCACGAGGGGAAACACCATATATTTT.

The gene calls are TRBV14 and TRBJ2-5; a weak D match, TRBD1 (6 bases). Trimming removed 5 bases at V and 0 bases at J, with 10 bases between. CDR3 length: 14 residues. Germline CDR1 reads SGHDN; CDR2 reads FVKESK. CDR3 DNA sequence: TGTGCCAGCAGCACCTGGACAGACCAAGAGACCCAGTACTTC. The encoded protein is CASSTWTDQETQYF.

The V gene is TRBV30, the J gene TRBJ1-4; D is ambiguous. Germline lookup yields CDR1 GTSNPN and CDR2 SVGIG (reference sequence). There are 11 residues in the CDR3. V was clipped by 3 bases and J by 8 bases, with 7 bases between them. The CDR3 loop is CAWSSFEKLFF. CDR3 sequence (DNA): TGTGCCTGGAGCTCGTTCGAAAAACTGTTTTTT.

This chain connects TRBV2 to TRBJ2-7; TRBD1 aligns across 8 bases. CDR1 is SNHLY, CDR2 FYNNEI, per germline. This CDR3 comprises 14 residues. Trimming at V came to 8 bases and at J to 0 bases, leaving 6 bases not matched to a gene. The CDR3 sequence: CASGRDRSSYEQYF. The CDR3, as DNA: TGTGCCAGCGGAAGGGACAGGAGCTCCTACGAGCAGTACTTC.

This clone appeared a single time. This rearrangement joins TRBV5-1 to TRBJ1-5; D ambiguous. The CDR3 has 15 residues. CDR1 and CDR2 (germline): SGHRS, YFSETQ. V dropped 0 bases and J dropped 0 bases, with 7 bases sitting between them. CDR3 DNA sequence: TGCGCCAGCAGCTTGGGAGGGAATAGCAATCAGCCCCAGCATTTT. Its translation: CASSLGGNSNQPQHF.

The rearrangement joins TRBV5-6 to TRBJ1-5, with D unresolved. The V end was cut by 4 bases, the J end by 7 bases, with 12 bases between. Germline CDR1 reads SGHDT; CDR2 reads YYEEEE. This CDR3 contains 13 residues. CDR3 region: CASSTSGGQPQHF. CDR3 bases: TGTGCCAGCAGCACCTCAGGCGGGCAGCCCCAGCATTTT. The whole variable domain, filled in from reference TRBV5-6 and TRBJ1-5, reads DAGVTQSPTHLIKTRGQQVTLRCSPKSGHDTVSWYQQALGQGPQFIFQYYEEEERQRGNFPDRFSGHQFPNYSSELNVNALLLGDSALYLCASSTSGGQPQHFGDGTRLSIL.

V is TRBV5-1 and J is TRBJ1-6; possible D gene TRBD1, 5 bases. The CDR3 spans 14 residues. Trimming took 4 bases from V and 7 from J, leaving 12 bases between them. The germline CDR1 and CDR2 sequences are SGHRS and YFSETQ. The CDR3 spells CASSGAEGNSPLHF. In DNA, the CDR3 is TGCGCCAGCAGCGGGGCCGAGGGGAATTCACCCCTCCACTTT.

The chain joins TRBV10-3 to TRBJ2-1; D might be TRBD2 (6 bases). V dropped 6 bases and J dropped 2 bases, with 14 bases sitting between them. This CDR3 comprises 15 residues. Germline CDR1 ENHRY, CDR2 SYGVKD. CDR3 sequence: CAIRGSTGAYNEQFF. The CDR3 coding sequence is TGTGCCATCAGGGGGAGTACGGGGGCCTACAATGAGCAGTTCTTC.

A note on this clone: The identical CDR3 is also encoded by other nucleotide sequences in the sample. V is TRBV29-1 and J is TRBJ2-3; possible D gene TRBD1, 5 bases. Trimming took off 5 bases at V and 2 bases at J, with 11 bases between the two ends. The CDR3 is made up of 13 amino acids. The V gene's germline CDR1 is SQVTM and CDR2 ANQGSEA. This chain's CDR3 is CSVRGRSTDTQYF. The CDR3 DNA sequence: TGCAGCGTTAGGGGCAGATCCACAGATACGCAGTATTTT.